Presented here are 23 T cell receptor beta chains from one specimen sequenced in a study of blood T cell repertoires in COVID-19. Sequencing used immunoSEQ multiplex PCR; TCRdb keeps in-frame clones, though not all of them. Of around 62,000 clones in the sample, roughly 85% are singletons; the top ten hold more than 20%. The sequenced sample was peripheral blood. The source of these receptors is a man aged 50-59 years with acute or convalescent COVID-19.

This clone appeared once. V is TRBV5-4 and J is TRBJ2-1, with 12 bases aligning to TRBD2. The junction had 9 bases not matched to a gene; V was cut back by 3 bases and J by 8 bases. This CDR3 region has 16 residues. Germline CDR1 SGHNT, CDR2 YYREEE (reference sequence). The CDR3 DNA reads TGTGCCAGCAGCTCCAGACTAGCGGGGGCAATTGATGAGCAGTTCTTC. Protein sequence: CASSSRLAGAIDEQFF.

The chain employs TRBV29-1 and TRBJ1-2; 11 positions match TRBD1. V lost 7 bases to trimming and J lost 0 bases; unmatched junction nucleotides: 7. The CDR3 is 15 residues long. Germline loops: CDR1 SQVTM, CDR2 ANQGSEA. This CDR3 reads CSARTGGWPNYGYTF. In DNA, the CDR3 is TGCAGCGCCCGGACAGGGGGCTGGCCTAACTATGGCTACACCTTC.

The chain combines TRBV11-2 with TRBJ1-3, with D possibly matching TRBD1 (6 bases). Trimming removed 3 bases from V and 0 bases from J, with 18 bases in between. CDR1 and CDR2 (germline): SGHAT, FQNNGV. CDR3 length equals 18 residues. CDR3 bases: TGTGCCAGCAGCTTCTTGGGACGGACAGCCCACTCTGGAAACACCATATATTTT. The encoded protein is CASSFLGRTAHSGNTIYF.

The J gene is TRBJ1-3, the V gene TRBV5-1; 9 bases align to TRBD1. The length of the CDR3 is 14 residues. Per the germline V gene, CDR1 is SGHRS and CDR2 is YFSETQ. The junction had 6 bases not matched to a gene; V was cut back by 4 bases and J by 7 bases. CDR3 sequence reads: CASSQGQGHNTIYF. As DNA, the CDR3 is TGCGCCAGCAGCCAGGGACAGGGTCACAACACCATATATTTT.

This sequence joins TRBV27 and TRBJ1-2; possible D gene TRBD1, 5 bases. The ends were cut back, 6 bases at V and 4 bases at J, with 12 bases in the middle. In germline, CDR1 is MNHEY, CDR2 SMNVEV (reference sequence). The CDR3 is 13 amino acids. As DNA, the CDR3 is TGTGCCAGCAGCCCACAGGCCCCCTATGGCTACACCTTC. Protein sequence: CASSPQAPYGYTF.

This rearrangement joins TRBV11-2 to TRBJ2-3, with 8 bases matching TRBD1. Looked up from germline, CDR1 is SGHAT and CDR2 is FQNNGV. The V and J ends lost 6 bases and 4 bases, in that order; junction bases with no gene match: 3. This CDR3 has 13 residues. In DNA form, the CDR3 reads TGTGCCAGCAGAGGGACAGGCCCAGATACGCAGTATTTT. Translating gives CASRGTGPDTQYF.

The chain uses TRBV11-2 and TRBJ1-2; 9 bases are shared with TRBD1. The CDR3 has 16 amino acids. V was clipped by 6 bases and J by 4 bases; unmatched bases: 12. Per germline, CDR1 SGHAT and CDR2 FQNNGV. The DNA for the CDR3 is TGTGCCAGCAGACCGGACAGGGGTATGGGTAGCTATGGCTACACCTTC. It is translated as CASRPDRGMGSYGYTF.

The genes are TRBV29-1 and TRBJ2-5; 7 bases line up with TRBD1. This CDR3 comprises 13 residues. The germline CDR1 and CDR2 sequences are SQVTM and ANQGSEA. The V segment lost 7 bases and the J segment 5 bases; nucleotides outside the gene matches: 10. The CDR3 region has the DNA TGCAGCGCCAACTCAGGGGGTGGGGAGACCCAGTACTTC. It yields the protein CSANSGGGETQYF. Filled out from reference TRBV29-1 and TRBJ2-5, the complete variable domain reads SAVISQKPSRDICQRGTSLTIQCQVDSQVTMMFWYRQQPGQSLTLIATANQGSEATYESGFVIDKFPISRPNLTFSTLTVSNMSPEDSSIYLCSANSGGGETQYFGPGTRLLVL.

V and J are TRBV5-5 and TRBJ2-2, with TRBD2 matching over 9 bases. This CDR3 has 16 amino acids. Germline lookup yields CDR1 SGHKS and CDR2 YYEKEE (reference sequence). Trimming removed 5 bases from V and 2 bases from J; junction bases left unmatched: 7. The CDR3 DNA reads TGTGCCAGCAGTTTCCTTAGCGGGGGCAACACCGGGGAGCTGTTTTTT. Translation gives CASSFLSGGNTGELFF.

The DNA for the CDR3 is TGTGCCAGCAGCCGCTATATCACTGAAGCTTTCTTT. Translation: CASSRYITEAFF. The rearrangement joins TRBV11-2 to TRBJ1-1; D is uncertain. Trimming shortened V by 5 bases and J by 4 bases, and 8 bases separated the two germline ends. The CDR3 contains 12 residues. Germline CDR1 and CDR2: SGHAT and FQNNGV. Drawing the rest from reference TRBV11-2 and TRBJ1-1, the complete variable domain is EAGVAQSPRYKIIEKRQSVAFWCNPISGHATLYWYQQILGQGPKLLIQFQNNGVVDDSQLPKDRFSAERLKGVDSTLKIQPAKLEDSAVYLCASSRYITEAFFGQGTRLTVV.

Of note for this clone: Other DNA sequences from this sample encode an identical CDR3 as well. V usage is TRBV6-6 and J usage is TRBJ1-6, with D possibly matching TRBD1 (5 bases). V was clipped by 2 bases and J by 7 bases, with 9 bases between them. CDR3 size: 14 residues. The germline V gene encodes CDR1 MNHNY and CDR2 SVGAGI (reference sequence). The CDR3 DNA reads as TGTGCCAGCAGTTACGGGGGGGGGAATTCACCCCTCCACTTT. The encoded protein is CASSYGGGNSPLHF.

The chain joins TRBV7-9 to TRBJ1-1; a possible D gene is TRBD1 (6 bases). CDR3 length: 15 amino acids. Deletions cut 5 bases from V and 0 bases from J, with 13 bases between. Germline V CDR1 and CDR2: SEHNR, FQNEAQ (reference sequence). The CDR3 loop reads CASSPDSLLNTEAFF. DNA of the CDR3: TGTGCCAGCAGCCCGGACAGCCTATTGAACACTGAAGCTTTCTTT.

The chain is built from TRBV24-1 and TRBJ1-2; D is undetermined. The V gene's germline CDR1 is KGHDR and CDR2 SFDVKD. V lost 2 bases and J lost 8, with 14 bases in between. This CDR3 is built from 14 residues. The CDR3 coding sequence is TGTGCCACCAGTGATTCTTCTGCGCCGTGGGGCTACACCTTC. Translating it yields CATSDSSAPWGYTF.

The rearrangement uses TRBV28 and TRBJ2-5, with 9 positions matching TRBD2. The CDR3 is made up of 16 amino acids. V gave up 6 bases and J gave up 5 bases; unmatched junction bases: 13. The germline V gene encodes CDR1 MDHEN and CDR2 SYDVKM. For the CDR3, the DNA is TGTGCCAGCAGCGACATTAGCGGGGGCTGGGGGGAGACCCAGTACTTC. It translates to CASSDISGGWGETQYF.

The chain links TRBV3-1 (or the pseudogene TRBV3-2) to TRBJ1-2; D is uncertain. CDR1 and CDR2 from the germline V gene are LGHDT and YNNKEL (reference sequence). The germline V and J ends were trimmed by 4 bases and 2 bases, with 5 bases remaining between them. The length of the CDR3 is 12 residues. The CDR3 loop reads CASSLFNYGYTF. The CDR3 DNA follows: TGTGCCAGCAGCCTATTCAACTATGGCTACACCTTC.

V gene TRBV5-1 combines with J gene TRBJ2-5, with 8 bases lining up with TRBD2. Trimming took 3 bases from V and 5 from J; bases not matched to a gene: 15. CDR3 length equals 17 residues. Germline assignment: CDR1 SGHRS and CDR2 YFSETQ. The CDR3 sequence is CASSSDIAGSTGETQYF. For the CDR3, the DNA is TGCGCCAGCAGCTCCGATATAGCGGGGTCCACGGGGGAGACCCAGTACTTC.

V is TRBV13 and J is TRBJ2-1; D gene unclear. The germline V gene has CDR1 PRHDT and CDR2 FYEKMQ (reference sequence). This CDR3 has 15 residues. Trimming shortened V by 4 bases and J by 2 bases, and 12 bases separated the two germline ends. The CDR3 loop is CASSSLLATYNEQFF. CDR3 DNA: TGTGCCAGCAGCTCCCTTTTGGCCACCTACAATGAGCAGTTCTTC. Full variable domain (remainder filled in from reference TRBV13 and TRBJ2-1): AAGVIQSPRHLIKEKRETATLKCYPIPRHDTVYWYQQGPGQDPQFLISFYEKMQSDKGSIPDRFSAQQFSDYHSELNMSSLELGDSALYFCASSSLLATYNEQFFGPGTRLTVL.

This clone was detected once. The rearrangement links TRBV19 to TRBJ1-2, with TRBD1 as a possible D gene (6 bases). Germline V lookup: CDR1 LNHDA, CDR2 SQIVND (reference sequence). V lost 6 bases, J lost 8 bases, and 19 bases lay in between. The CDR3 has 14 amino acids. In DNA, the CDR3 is TGTGCCAGTAGCCCCTCCACGCAGGGGTACGGCTACACCTTC. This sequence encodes CASSPSTQGYGYTF.

For the CDR3, the DNA is TGTGCCTGGAGACCTGTAGTCAGGGATACGCAGTATTTT. Translated: CAWRPVVRDTQYF. The chain joins TRBV30 to TRBJ2-3; D not certain. The germline V and J ends were trimmed by 3 bases and 6 bases, with 13 bases remaining between them. This CDR3 region has 13 residues. The germline V gene has CDR1 GTSNPN and CDR2 SVGIG (reference sequence).

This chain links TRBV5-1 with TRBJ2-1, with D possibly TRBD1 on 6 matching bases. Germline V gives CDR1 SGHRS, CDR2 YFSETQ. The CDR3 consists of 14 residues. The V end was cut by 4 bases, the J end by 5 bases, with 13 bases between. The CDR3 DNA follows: TGCGCCAGCAGCGGGTGGGGGCCTGACAATGAGCAGTTCTTC. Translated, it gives CASSGWGPDNEQFF.

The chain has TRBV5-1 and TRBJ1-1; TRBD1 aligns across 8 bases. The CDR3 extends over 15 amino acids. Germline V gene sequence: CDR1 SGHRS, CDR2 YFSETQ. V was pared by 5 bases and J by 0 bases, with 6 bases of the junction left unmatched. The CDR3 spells CASSSWTGMNTEAFF. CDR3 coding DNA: TGCGCCAGCAGTTCGTGGACAGGGATGAACACTGAAGCTTTCTTT.

The CDR3 nucleotides read TGTGCCAGCAGTAATACAGGGGGTCAAGAGACCCAGTACTTC. This codes for CASSNTGGQETQYF. This chain links TRBV7-8 with TRBJ2-5, with TRBD1 matching over 8 bases. V shed 6 bases, J shed 2 bases, and the junction held 5 bases outside the gene matches. The germline CDR1 and CDR2 sequences are SGHVS and FQNEAQ. This CDR3 is built from 14 residues.

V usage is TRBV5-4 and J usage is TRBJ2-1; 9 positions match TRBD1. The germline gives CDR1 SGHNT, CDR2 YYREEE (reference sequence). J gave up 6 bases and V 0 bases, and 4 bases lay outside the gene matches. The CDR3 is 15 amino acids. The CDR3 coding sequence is TGTGCCAGCAGCTTGGACCCGGGACAGGGCAATGAGCAGTTCTTC. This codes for CASSLDPGQGNEQFF.